These T cell receptor beta chains were read from a single sample in a study of T cell repertoires in cytomegalovirus infection. Using its own MiXCR run on the reads, TCRdb lists one record per CDR3 protein. The table has about 310,000 distinct CDR3 sequences, 15% to 20% seen once. Sequencing was done on a sample of PBMCs. The origin of the receptors is a human donor in good health (CMV status not recorded). Some clones in this sample may be carry-over from other donors' samples. The CDR3 runs from the conserved cysteine through the conserved F or W. The D gene is left open where the match is weak. Rows may omit the clone size; those that give it use once, few, many or a size class.

cdr3_aa: CASSEEHGTGTVNYGYTF
cdr3_nt: TGTGCCAGCAGTGAAGAACACGGGACAGGGACCGTCAACTATGGCTACACCTTC
d_call: TRBD1
j_call: TRBJ1-2
clone_size: many
v_call: TRBV6-1

cdr3_aa: CASRPTGVPYEQYF
cdr3_nt: TGTGCCAGCAGACCCACAGGGGTACCCTACGAGCAGTACTTC
d_call: TRBD1
j_call: TRBJ2-7
clone_size: -
v_call: TRBV6-5

cdr3_aa: CASSRGSSGGTNEQFF
cdr3_nt: TGTGCCAGCAGCCGGGGGTCTAGCGGGGGGACCAATGAGCAGTTCTTC
d_call: TRBD2
j_call: TRBJ2-1
clone_size: -
v_call: TRBV5-4

cdr3_aa: CATSREGHNTGELFF
cdr3_nt: TGTGCCACCAGCAGAGAAGGACATAACACCGGGGAGCTGTTTTTT
d_call: -
j_call: TRBJ2-2
clone_size: few
v_call: TRBV15

cdr3_aa: CASSRQYLSTDTQYF
cdr3_nt: TGTGCCAGCAGCAGACAGTATCTTAGCACAGATACGCAGTATTTT
d_call: -
j_call: TRBJ2-3
clone_size: many
v_call: TRBV7-2

cdr3_aa: CASSYSTDTQYF
cdr3_nt: TGTGCCAGCAGCTACTCCACAGATACGCAGTATTTT
d_call: -
j_call: TRBJ2-3
clone_size: few
v_call: TRBV5-5

cdr3_aa: CASSSRGSEAFF
cdr3_nt: TGTGCCAGCAGCTCCAGAGGGAGTGAAGCTTTCTTT
d_call: -
j_call: TRBJ1-1
clone_size: many
v_call: TRBV7-2

cdr3_aa: CASSLFVGFAQSHCEQYF
cdr3_nt: TGTGCCAGCAGTTTGTTTGTTGGTTTCGCCCAGAGCCATTGCGAGCAGTACTTC
d_call: -
j_call: TRBJ2-7
clone_size: many
v_call: TRBV12-3/TRBV12-4

cdr3_aa: CASRQGVSNQPQHF
cdr3_nt: TGTGCCAGCAGGCAGGGGGTGAGCAATCAGCCCCAGCATTTT
d_call: TRBD1
j_call: TRBJ1-5
clone_size: few
v_call: TRBV12-3/TRBV12-4

cdr3_aa: CASSPSGVYQPQHF
cdr3_nt: TGTGCCAGCAGTCCCAGCGGGGTTTATCAGCCCCAGCATTTT
d_call: -
j_call: TRBJ1-5
clone_size: few
v_call: TRBV3-1

cdr3_aa: CATSDLGVHSYNEQFF
cdr3_nt: TGTGCCACCAGTGATTTGGGTGTACACTCCTACAATGAGCAGTTCTTC
d_call: -
j_call: TRBJ2-1
clone_size: many
v_call: TRBV24-1

cdr3_aa: CASSSSSFPNYGYTF
cdr3_nt: TGTGCCAGCAGTTCCTCGAGTTTTCCTAACTATGGCTACACCTTC
d_call: -
j_call: TRBJ1-2
clone_size: many
v_call: TRBV6-5

cdr3_aa: CSVEGRNEQFF
cdr3_nt: TGCAGCGTCGAAGGGCGAAATGAGCAGTTCTTC
d_call: -
j_call: TRBJ2-1
clone_size: -
v_call: TRBV29-1